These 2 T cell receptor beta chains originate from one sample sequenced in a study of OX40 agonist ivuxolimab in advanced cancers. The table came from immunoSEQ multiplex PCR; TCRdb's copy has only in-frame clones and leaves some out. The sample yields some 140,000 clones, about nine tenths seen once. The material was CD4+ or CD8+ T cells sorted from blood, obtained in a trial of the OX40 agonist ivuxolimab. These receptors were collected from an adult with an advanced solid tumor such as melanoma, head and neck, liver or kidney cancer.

The CDR3 spells CASTSAGAPTDTQYF. The CDR3 DNA is TGTGCCAGTACTTCAGCGGGAGCCCCCACAGATACGCAGTATTTT. The V gene is TRBV19, the J gene TRBJ2-3, with 8 bases fitting TRBD2. CDR3 length: 15 amino acids. V lost 7 bases to trimming and J lost 2 bases; unmatched junction nucleotides: 8. Germline V gene data show CDR1 as LNHDA and CDR2 as SQIVND (reference sequence). Filled out from reference TRBV19 and TRBJ2-3, the complete variable domain reads DGGITQSPKYLFRKEGQNVTLSCEQNLNHDAMYWYRQDPGQGLRLIYYSQIVNDFQKGDIAEGYSVSREKKESFPLTVTSAQKNPTAFYLCASTSAGAPTDTQYFGPGTRLTVL.

The CDR3 DNA reads as TGTGCTAGTGCCCACGTGGAGGGAACTGAAGCTTTCTTT. Translating gives CASAHVEGTEAFF. The chain has TRBV12-5 and TRBJ1-1; no clear D gene. CDR1 is LGHNT and CDR2 is FRNRAP in the germline V gene. The CDR3 totals 13 residues. V gave up 7 bases and J gave up 5 bases, with 14 bases separating them.